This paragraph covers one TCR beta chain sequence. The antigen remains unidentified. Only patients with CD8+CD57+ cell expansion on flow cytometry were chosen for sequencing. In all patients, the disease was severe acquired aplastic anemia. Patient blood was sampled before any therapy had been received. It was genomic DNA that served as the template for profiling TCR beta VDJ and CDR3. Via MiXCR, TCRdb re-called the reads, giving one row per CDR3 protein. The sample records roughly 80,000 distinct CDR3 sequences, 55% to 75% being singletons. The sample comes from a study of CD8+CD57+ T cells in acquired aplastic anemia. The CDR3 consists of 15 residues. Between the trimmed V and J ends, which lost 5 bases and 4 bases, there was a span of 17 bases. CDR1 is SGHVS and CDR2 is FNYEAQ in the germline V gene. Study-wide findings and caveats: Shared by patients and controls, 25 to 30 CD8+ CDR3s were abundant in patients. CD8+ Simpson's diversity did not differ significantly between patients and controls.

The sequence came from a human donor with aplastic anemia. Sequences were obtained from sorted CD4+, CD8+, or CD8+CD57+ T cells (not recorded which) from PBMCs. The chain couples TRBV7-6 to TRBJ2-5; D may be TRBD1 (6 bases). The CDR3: CASSQTYRVGETQYF. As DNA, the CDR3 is TGTGCCAGCAGCCAAACGTACAGGGTAGGAGAGACCCAGTACTTC.